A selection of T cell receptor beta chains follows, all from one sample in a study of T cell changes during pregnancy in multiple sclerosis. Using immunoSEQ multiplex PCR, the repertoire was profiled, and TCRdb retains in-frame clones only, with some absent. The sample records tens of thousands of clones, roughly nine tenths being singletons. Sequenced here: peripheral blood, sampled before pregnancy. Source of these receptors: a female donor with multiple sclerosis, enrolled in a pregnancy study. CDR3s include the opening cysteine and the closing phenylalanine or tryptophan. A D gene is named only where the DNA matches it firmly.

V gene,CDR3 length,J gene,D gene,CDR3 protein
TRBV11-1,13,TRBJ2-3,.,CASSFKGGDTQYF
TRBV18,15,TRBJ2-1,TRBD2,CASSPLSGSRNEQFF
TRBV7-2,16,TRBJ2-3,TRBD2,CASSLASLAGTDTQYF
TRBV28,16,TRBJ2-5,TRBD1,CASRFSGTGVSETQYF
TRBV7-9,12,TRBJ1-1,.,CASRSVNTEAFF
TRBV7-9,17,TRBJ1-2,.,CASSLGSALRGGDSYTF
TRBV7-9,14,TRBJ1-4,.,CASSLTGSNEKLFF
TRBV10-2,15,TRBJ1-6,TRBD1,CASRGGTGSNSPLHF
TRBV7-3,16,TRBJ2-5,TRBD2,CASIFRLAGGKETQYF
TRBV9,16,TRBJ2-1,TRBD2,CASSVAGAGVSNEQFF
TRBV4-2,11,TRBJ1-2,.,CASSSLDGYTF
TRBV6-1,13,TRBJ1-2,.,CASSLHGDYGYTF
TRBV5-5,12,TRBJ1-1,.,CASSLDGSEAFF
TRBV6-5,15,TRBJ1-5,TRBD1,CASRRQGQSNQPQHF
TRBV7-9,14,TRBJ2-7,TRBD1,CASSRGQGVDEQYF
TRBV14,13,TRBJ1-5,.,CASSDKSNQPQHF
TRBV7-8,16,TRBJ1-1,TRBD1,CASRSTGDWVNTEAFF
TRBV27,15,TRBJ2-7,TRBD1,CASSFLGTGGYEQYF
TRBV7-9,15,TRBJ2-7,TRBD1,CASSPPDRGQSEQYF
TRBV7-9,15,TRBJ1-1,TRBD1,CASSPWTGLNTEAFF
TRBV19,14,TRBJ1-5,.,CASSIKTGDQPQHF
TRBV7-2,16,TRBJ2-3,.,CASSLEGGTSTDTQYF
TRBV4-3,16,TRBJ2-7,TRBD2,CASSQDLTSGYYEQYF
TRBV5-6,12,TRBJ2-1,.,CASSLQGTPQFF
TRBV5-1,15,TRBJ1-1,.,CASSLWANANTEAFF
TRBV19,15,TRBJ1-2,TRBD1,CASSSRTGGAYGYTF
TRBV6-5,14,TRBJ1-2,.,CASSSPQGNYGYTF
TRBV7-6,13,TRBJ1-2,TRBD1,CASSPRGRDGYTF
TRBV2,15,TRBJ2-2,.,CASRVERGNTGELFF